Following are 18 T cell receptor beta chains from one sample sequenced in a study of cytomegalovirus exposure and HLA in healthy donors. Assay used: immunoSEQ multiplex PCR; TCRdb lists only in-frame clones, some missing. Here the sample spans some 220,000 clones, about 93% being singletons. The sequencing sample was made of PBMCs. Every receptor here comes from a woman between 18 and 29 years old in good health and CMV-seronegative.

A single count supports this clone. J is TRBJ2-7 and V is TRBV27; 7 bases line up with TRBD2. CDR1 MNHEY and CDR2 SMNVEV come from the germline V gene (reference sequence). This CDR3 has 15 residues. The V segment lost 8 bases and the J segment 3 bases; nucleotides outside the gene matches: 13. In nucleotides, the CDR3 is TGTGCCAGCCTTCCCCGGGGCGGGGGACTCTACGAGCAGTACTTC. The encoded protein is CASLPRGGGLYEQYF.

This clone was seen a single time. This sequence joins TRBV5-4 and TRBJ1-2, with D hard to call. The V and J ends lost 3 bases and 3 bases respectively, with 6 bases between them. Germline CDR1 and CDR2: SGHNT and YYREEE (reference sequence). The CDR3 sequence is 12 residues long. CDR3 amino acids: CASSSTDYGYTF. The CDR3 DNA reads TGTGCCAGCAGCTCAACAGACTATGGCTACACCTTC. The full variable domain, completed using reference TRBV5-4 and TRBJ1-2, is ETGVTQSPTHLIKTRGQQVTLRCSSQSGHNTVSWYQQALGQGPQFIFQYYREEENGRGNFPPRFSGLQFPNYSSELNVNALELDDSALYLCASSSTDYGYTFGSGTRLTVV.

This rearrangement joins TRBV7-2 to TRBJ2-7, with D tentatively TRBD2 (5 bases). Germline values: CDR1 SGHTA, CDR2 FQGNSA. The CDR3 is 15 amino acids. The V end lost 5 bases, the J end lost 0 bases, and 14 bases lay between the germline ends. In DNA form, the CDR3 reads TGTGCCAGCAGCACAAGTCTAGGAGGCTCCTACGAGCAGTACTTC. Translation gives CASSTSLGGSYEQYF.

This clone was counted once. V gene TRBV6-1 combines with J gene TRBJ1-4, with D possibly being TRBD1 (6 bases). Germline CDR1 MNHNS, CDR2 SASEGT. V was cut by 0 bases and J by 8 bases, with 13 bases left in between. CDR3 length equals 15 residues. The CDR3 reads CASSEAGGGGEKLFF. CDR3 in DNA: TGTGCCAGCAGTGAAGCAGGGGGGGGAGGCGAAAAACTGTTTTTT.

The chain links TRBV11-2 to TRBJ2-3, with TRBD2 matching 9 bases. Trimming took 5 bases from V and 4 from J; bases not matched to a gene: 10. The CDR3 has 16 amino acids. The V gene's germline CDR1 is SGHAT and CDR2 FQNNGV. CDR3 in DNA: TGTGCCAGCAGCCCGTGGGCTAGCGGGACTCCAGATACGCAGTATTTT. Its protein product is CASSPWASGTPDTQYF.

The chain recombines TRBV10-3 with TRBJ2-1; 16 bases fit TRBD2. The V gene's germline CDR1 is ENHRY and CDR2 SYGVKD. Trimming took 0 bases from V and 7 from J; bases not matched to a gene: 9. The CDR3 has 19 residues. The chain's CDR3 is CAISESPGTSGRVGNEQFF. The CDR3 DNA follows: TGTGCCATCAGTGAGTCCCCCGGGACTAGCGGGAGGGTCGGGAATGAGCAGTTCTTC.

The CDR3 DNA is TGTGCCAGTCAAATTTGGGGGGGACTTCGAATGAACACTGAAGCTTTCTTT. Its protein is CASQIWGGLRMNTEAFF. The V gene is TRBV19, the J gene TRBJ1-1; a possible D gene is TRBD1 (5 bases). Germline lookup yields CDR1 LNHDA and CDR2 SQIVND (reference sequence). V lost 8 bases and J lost 0, with 22 bases in between. The CDR3 runs 17 residues.

This rearrangement joins TRBV2 to TRBJ1-1; D is uncertain. Trimming stripped 6 bases from V and 1 base from J, with 18 bases between. There are 16 residues in the CDR3. Germline CDR1 is SNHLY and CDR2 is FYNNEI. CDR3 DNA sequence: TGTGCCAGCAGGGGAGAGGTAATGTCGGAGAACACTGAAGCTTTCTTT. Encoded protein: CASRGEVMSENTEAFF.

The rearrangement links TRBV7-3 to TRBJ2-1; the match to TRBD1 covers 9 bases. V lost 1 base, J lost 5 bases, and 9 bases stayed unmatched. CDR3 length: 17 residues. From germline, CDR1 is SGHTA and CDR2 FQGTGA. The CDR3 spells CASSLKFRDRVDNEQFF. The CDR3, as DNA: TGTGCCAGCAGCTTAAAGTTCCGGGACAGGGTAGACAATGAGCAGTTCTTC.

In its sample, this clone was seen once. J is TRBJ1-2 and V is TRBV7-9, with a weak D call TRBD1 (6 bases). This CDR3 has 17 amino acids. V was pared by 3 bases and J by 7 bases, with 24 bases between. Germline loops: CDR1 SEHNR, CDR2 FQNEAQ (reference sequence). The CDR3 here is CASSFRSLNQGLGGYTF. CDR3 nucleotide sequence: TGTGCCAGCAGCTTTCGTTCCCTAAATCAGGGGCTTGGTGGCTACACCTTC.

The chain couples TRBV9 to TRBJ1-5, with 10 bases matching TRBD1. V lost 0 bases, J lost 3 bases, and 6 bases stayed unmatched. Germline-derived CDR1 and CDR2 are SGDLS and YYNGEE. The CDR3 runs 17 residues. The CDR3 is CASSVGGTGVDNQPQHF. The CDR3 DNA follows: TGTGCCAGCAGCGTAGGGGGGACAGGGGTTGACAATCAGCCCCAGCATTTT.

V and J are TRBV19 and TRBJ1-2, with 8 nucleotides matching TRBD1. The CDR3 is 14 amino acids. Trimming removed 5 bases from V and 4 bases from J; junction bases left unmatched: 6. Germline values: CDR1 LNHDA, CDR2 SQIVND (reference sequence). The CDR3 coding sequence is TGTGCCAGTAGTCTCCCGGGACAGGTCTATGGCTACACCTTC. Its translation: CASSLPGQVYGYTF.

The chain recombines TRBV28 with TRBJ1-1; no firm D call. V lost 3 bases and J lost 9, with 11 bases in between. There are 12 residues in the CDR3. Germline V gene sequence: CDR1 MDHEN, CDR2 SYDVKM. In DNA form, the CDR3 reads TGTGCCAGCAGTTTGAGGGTTGATAAAGCTTTCTTT. This encodes CASSLRVDKAFF.

The chain is built from TRBV28 and TRBJ2-3; 8 nucleotides align to TRBD1. Looked up from germline, CDR1 is MDHEN and CDR2 is SYDVKM. The J segment lost 3 bases and the V segment lost 6 bases, leaving 11 bases of the junction unmatched. The CDR3 consists of 16 residues. The CDR3 protein is CASSPDRGRGTDTQYF. Written as DNA, the CDR3 is TGTGCCAGCAGCCCAGACAGGGGAAGGGGGACAGATACGCAGTATTTT.

V gene TRBV27 combines with J gene TRBJ1-1, with a possible D match to TRBD1 (5 bases). Germline V lookup: CDR1 MNHEY, CDR2 SMNVEV (reference sequence). The CDR3 spans 12 residues. Trimming pared 6 bases from V and 8 bases from J, leaving 13 bases between. The CDR3 sequence is CASSLGGREAFF. CDR3 nucleotide sequence: TGTGCCAGCAGCCTGGGGGGTCGGGAAGCTTTCTTT.

The chain is built from TRBV9 and TRBJ1-1; D remains unclear. The CDR3 extends over 14 amino acids. Per the germline V gene, CDR1 is SGDLS and CDR2 is YYNGEE. Trimming shortened V by 3 bases and J by 0 bases, and 9 bases separated the two germline ends. CDR3: CASSAGNMNTEAFF. The CDR3 region has the DNA TGTGCCAGCAGCGCGGGAAACATGAACACTGAAGCTTTCTTT. The variable domain in full, completed from reference TRBV9 and TRBJ1-1, reads DSGVTQTPKHLITATGQRVTLRCSPRSGDLSVYWYQQSLDQGLQFLIQYYNGEERAKGNILERFSAQQFPDLHSELNLSSLELGDSALYFCASSAGNMNTEAFFGQGTRLTVV.

CDR3: CASSPSYLNTEAFF. The CDR3 region has the DNA TGTGCCAGCAGTCCCTCTTATTTAAACACTGAAGCTTTCTTT. This chain links TRBV6-6 with TRBJ1-1; no reliable D call. Germline V gene lookup returns CDR1 MNHNY and CDR2 SVGAGI (reference sequence). With 5 bases removed from V and 2 bases from J, the gap between germline ends came to 12 bases. The CDR3 covers 14 residues.

The chain links TRBV29-1 to TRBJ2-5, with TRBD2 matching over 8 bases. The CDR3 is 14 amino acids. J was trimmed by 5 bases and V by 6 bases; bases with no gene match: 11. Germline V lookup: CDR1 SQVTM, CDR2 ANQGSEA. CDR3 sequence (DNA): TGCAGCGTAACGACCGGGGGGGTTGAGGAGACCCAGTACTTC. This codes for CSVTTGGVEETQYF.